These T cell receptor beta chains were read from a single sample in a study of Graves' ophthalmopathy and Graves' hyperthyroidism. TCRdb ran MiXCR on the multiplex PCR reads and lists one entry per CDR3 protein. The sample records 200,000 to 250,000 distinct CDR3 sequences, around a fifth being singletons. Material: peripheral blood. The receptors originated from a woman aged 45-59 years with Graves' ophthalmopathy. Both conserved end residues are trimmed from each CDR3. The order of the fields is J gene, V gene, CDR3 length, CDR3 protein.

j_call: TRBJ2-5
v_call: TRBV4-2
cdr3_length: 16
cdr3_aa: ASSRGLAGVYDQETQY

j_call: TRBJ2-5
v_call: TRBV7-8
cdr3_length: 14
cdr3_aa: ASSLVVLTYQETQY

j_call: TRBJ2-7
v_call: TRBV7-2
cdr3_length: 12
cdr3_aa: ASSLEGFSYEQY

j_call: TRBJ1-1
v_call: TRBV28
cdr3_length: 11
cdr3_aa: ASTTVGATEAF

j_call: TRBJ2-5
v_call: TRBV12-3/TRBV12-4
cdr3_length: 12
cdr3_aa: ASRPNQGRETQY

j_call: TRBJ1-2
v_call: TRBV19
cdr3_length: 11
cdr3_aa: ATRGTDLYGYT

j_call: TRBJ2-7
v_call: TRBV19
cdr3_length: 12
cdr3_aa: ASSIGTSIHEQY

j_call: TRBJ2-5
v_call: TRBV19
cdr3_length: 14
cdr3_aa: ASSFTASGAQETQY

j_call: TRBJ1-5
v_call: TRBV12-3/TRBV12-4
cdr3_length: 12
cdr3_aa: ASSIRDSNQPQH

j_call: TRBJ1-5
v_call: TRBV2
cdr3_length: 12
cdr3_aa: ASSLDSHNQPQH

j_call: TRBJ1-5
v_call: TRBV5-6
cdr3_length: 13
cdr3_aa: ASSLRPWGNQPQH

j_call: TRBJ1-2
v_call: TRBV11-2
cdr3_length: 13
cdr3_aa: ASSLDRQGAYGYT

j_call: TRBJ2-3
v_call: TRBV9
cdr3_length: 9
cdr3_aa: ASSSTDTQY

j_call: TRBJ2-7
v_call: TRBV7-7
cdr3_length: 11
cdr3_aa: ASSPSPGSEQY

j_call: TRBJ2-7
v_call: TRBV25-1
cdr3_length: 14
cdr3_aa: ASSLGFGAGGYEQY

j_call: TRBJ2-5
v_call: TRBV20-1
cdr3_length: 13
cdr3_aa: SARDLDRAQETQY

j_call: TRBJ2-7
v_call: TRBV2
cdr3_length: 12
cdr3_aa: ASSGRTDSYEQY

j_call: TRBJ2-7
v_call: TRBV12-3/TRBV12-4
cdr3_length: 9
cdr3_aa: ASSFLKEIF

j_call: TRBJ2-5
v_call: TRBV7-8
cdr3_length: 12
cdr3_aa: ASSLGAPQETQY

j_call: TRBJ2-5
v_call: TRBV24-1
cdr3_length: 12
cdr3_aa: ATSDTTRGETQY

j_call: TRBJ1-1
v_call: TRBV7-3
cdr3_length: 11
cdr3_aa: ASSLNADPEAF

j_call: TRBJ1-6
v_call: TRBV7-3
cdr3_length: 11
cdr3_aa: ASSPGGDSPLH

j_call: TRBJ1-1
v_call: TRBV10-3
cdr3_length: 11
cdr3_aa: AIKGGGVTEAF

j_call: TRBJ2-7
v_call: TRBV11-3
cdr3_length: 15
cdr3_aa: ASSPRRVGLSSYEQY

j_call: TRBJ2-7
v_call: TRBV6-2/TRBV6-3
cdr3_length: 15
cdr3_aa: ASSYWTGAGTSYEQY

j_call: TRBJ1-5
v_call: TRBV20-1
cdr3_length: 12
cdr3_aa: SANSAGGNQPQH

j_call: TRBJ2-5
v_call: TRBV3-1
cdr3_length: 14
cdr3_aa: ASSQRGRARGETQY

j_call: TRBJ2-5
v_call: TRBV2
cdr3_length: 12
cdr3_aa: ASSEGQGEETQY

j_call: TRBJ2-5
v_call: TRBV11-2
cdr3_length: 13
cdr3_aa: ASSSPADIQETQY

j_call: TRBJ2-2
v_call: TRBV7-3
cdr3_length: 11
cdr3_aa: ASNSTSAGELF

j_call: TRBJ2-2
v_call: TRBV5-5
cdr3_length: 13
cdr3_aa: ASSLPTPAAGELF

j_call: TRBJ2-7
v_call: TRBV28
cdr3_length: 11
cdr3_aa: ASSWDQAYEQY

j_call: TRBJ1-6
v_call: TRBV4-1
cdr3_length: 15
cdr3_aa: ASSQRDRSSYNSPLH

j_call: TRBJ2-4
v_call: TRBV10-2
cdr3_length: 9
cdr3_aa: ASSQGDIQH

j_call: TRBJ1-5
v_call: TRBV7-6
cdr3_length: 14
cdr3_aa: ASSLLPRTGNQPQH

j_call: TRBJ2-5
v_call: TRBV19
cdr3_length: 13
cdr3_aa: ASSTRDRLQETQY

j_call: TRBJ2-5
v_call: TRBV19
cdr3_length: 12
cdr3_aa: ASKAAGGRETQY

j_call: TRBJ1-3
v_call: TRBV28
cdr3_length: 11
cdr3_aa: ASSTGVENTIY

j_call: TRBJ2-2
v_call: TRBV12-5
cdr3_length: 14
cdr3_aa: ASGLEIRGNTGELF

j_call: TRBJ1-2
v_call: TRBV20-1
cdr3_length: 11
cdr3_aa: SARDRSSHGYT

j_call: TRBJ1-1
v_call: TRBV10-3
cdr3_length: 12
cdr3_aa: ATRVTGGQDEAF

j_call: TRBJ2-5
v_call: TRBV27
cdr3_length: 13
cdr3_aa: ASSSISGSRETQY

j_call: TRBJ2-2
v_call: TRBV10-3
cdr3_length: 12
cdr3_aa: AITGGPAAGELF

j_call: TRBJ2-5
v_call: TRBV28
cdr3_length: 14
cdr3_aa: ASSLPRTGGQETQY

j_call: TRBJ1-5
v_call: TRBV6-2/TRBV6-3
cdr3_length: 11
cdr3_aa: ASSYSINQPQH

j_call: TRBJ1-6
v_call: TRBV5-1
cdr3_length: 11
cdr3_aa: ASGYRDNSPLH

j_call: TRBJ1-1
v_call: TRBV27
cdr3_length: 13
cdr3_aa: ASSPGQGLNTEAF

j_call: TRBJ1-2
v_call: TRBV19
cdr3_length: 12
cdr3_aa: ASSPPTTGDGYT

j_call: TRBJ2-7
v_call: TRBV27
cdr3_length: 13
cdr3_aa: ASSARGGTGARQY

j_call: TRBJ2-4
v_call: TRBV6-1
cdr3_length: 14
cdr3_aa: ASSPRPGQAKNIQY

j_call: TRBJ1-6
v_call: TRBV25-1
cdr3_length: 16
cdr3_aa: ASSEPDRGAQAGSPLH

j_call: TRBJ2-1
v_call: TRBV7-2
cdr3_length: 10
cdr3_aa: ASSLARHEQF

j_call: TRBJ2-7
v_call: TRBV29-1
cdr3_length: 12
cdr3_aa: SVAGGASSYEQY

j_call: TRBJ2-2
v_call: TRBV11-1
cdr3_length: 14
cdr3_aa: ASSASGGAHTGELF

j_call: TRBJ1-5
v_call: TRBV5-6
cdr3_length: 13
cdr3_aa: ASSLGGRLNQPQH

j_call: TRBJ1-1
v_call: TRBV15
cdr3_length: 13
cdr3_aa: ATSRDAQGAAEAF

j_call: TRBJ1-1
v_call: TRBV10-3
cdr3_length: 12
cdr3_aa: AISRSTANTEAF

j_call: TRBJ1-1
v_call: TRBV7-2
cdr3_length: 13
cdr3_aa: ASSLVAGRNTEAF

j_call: TRBJ1-2
v_call: TRBV6-1
cdr3_length: 13
cdr3_aa: ASSEAYGAIYGYT

j_call: TRBJ2-3
v_call: TRBV4-1
cdr3_length: 12
cdr3_aa: ASSQETSTDTQY